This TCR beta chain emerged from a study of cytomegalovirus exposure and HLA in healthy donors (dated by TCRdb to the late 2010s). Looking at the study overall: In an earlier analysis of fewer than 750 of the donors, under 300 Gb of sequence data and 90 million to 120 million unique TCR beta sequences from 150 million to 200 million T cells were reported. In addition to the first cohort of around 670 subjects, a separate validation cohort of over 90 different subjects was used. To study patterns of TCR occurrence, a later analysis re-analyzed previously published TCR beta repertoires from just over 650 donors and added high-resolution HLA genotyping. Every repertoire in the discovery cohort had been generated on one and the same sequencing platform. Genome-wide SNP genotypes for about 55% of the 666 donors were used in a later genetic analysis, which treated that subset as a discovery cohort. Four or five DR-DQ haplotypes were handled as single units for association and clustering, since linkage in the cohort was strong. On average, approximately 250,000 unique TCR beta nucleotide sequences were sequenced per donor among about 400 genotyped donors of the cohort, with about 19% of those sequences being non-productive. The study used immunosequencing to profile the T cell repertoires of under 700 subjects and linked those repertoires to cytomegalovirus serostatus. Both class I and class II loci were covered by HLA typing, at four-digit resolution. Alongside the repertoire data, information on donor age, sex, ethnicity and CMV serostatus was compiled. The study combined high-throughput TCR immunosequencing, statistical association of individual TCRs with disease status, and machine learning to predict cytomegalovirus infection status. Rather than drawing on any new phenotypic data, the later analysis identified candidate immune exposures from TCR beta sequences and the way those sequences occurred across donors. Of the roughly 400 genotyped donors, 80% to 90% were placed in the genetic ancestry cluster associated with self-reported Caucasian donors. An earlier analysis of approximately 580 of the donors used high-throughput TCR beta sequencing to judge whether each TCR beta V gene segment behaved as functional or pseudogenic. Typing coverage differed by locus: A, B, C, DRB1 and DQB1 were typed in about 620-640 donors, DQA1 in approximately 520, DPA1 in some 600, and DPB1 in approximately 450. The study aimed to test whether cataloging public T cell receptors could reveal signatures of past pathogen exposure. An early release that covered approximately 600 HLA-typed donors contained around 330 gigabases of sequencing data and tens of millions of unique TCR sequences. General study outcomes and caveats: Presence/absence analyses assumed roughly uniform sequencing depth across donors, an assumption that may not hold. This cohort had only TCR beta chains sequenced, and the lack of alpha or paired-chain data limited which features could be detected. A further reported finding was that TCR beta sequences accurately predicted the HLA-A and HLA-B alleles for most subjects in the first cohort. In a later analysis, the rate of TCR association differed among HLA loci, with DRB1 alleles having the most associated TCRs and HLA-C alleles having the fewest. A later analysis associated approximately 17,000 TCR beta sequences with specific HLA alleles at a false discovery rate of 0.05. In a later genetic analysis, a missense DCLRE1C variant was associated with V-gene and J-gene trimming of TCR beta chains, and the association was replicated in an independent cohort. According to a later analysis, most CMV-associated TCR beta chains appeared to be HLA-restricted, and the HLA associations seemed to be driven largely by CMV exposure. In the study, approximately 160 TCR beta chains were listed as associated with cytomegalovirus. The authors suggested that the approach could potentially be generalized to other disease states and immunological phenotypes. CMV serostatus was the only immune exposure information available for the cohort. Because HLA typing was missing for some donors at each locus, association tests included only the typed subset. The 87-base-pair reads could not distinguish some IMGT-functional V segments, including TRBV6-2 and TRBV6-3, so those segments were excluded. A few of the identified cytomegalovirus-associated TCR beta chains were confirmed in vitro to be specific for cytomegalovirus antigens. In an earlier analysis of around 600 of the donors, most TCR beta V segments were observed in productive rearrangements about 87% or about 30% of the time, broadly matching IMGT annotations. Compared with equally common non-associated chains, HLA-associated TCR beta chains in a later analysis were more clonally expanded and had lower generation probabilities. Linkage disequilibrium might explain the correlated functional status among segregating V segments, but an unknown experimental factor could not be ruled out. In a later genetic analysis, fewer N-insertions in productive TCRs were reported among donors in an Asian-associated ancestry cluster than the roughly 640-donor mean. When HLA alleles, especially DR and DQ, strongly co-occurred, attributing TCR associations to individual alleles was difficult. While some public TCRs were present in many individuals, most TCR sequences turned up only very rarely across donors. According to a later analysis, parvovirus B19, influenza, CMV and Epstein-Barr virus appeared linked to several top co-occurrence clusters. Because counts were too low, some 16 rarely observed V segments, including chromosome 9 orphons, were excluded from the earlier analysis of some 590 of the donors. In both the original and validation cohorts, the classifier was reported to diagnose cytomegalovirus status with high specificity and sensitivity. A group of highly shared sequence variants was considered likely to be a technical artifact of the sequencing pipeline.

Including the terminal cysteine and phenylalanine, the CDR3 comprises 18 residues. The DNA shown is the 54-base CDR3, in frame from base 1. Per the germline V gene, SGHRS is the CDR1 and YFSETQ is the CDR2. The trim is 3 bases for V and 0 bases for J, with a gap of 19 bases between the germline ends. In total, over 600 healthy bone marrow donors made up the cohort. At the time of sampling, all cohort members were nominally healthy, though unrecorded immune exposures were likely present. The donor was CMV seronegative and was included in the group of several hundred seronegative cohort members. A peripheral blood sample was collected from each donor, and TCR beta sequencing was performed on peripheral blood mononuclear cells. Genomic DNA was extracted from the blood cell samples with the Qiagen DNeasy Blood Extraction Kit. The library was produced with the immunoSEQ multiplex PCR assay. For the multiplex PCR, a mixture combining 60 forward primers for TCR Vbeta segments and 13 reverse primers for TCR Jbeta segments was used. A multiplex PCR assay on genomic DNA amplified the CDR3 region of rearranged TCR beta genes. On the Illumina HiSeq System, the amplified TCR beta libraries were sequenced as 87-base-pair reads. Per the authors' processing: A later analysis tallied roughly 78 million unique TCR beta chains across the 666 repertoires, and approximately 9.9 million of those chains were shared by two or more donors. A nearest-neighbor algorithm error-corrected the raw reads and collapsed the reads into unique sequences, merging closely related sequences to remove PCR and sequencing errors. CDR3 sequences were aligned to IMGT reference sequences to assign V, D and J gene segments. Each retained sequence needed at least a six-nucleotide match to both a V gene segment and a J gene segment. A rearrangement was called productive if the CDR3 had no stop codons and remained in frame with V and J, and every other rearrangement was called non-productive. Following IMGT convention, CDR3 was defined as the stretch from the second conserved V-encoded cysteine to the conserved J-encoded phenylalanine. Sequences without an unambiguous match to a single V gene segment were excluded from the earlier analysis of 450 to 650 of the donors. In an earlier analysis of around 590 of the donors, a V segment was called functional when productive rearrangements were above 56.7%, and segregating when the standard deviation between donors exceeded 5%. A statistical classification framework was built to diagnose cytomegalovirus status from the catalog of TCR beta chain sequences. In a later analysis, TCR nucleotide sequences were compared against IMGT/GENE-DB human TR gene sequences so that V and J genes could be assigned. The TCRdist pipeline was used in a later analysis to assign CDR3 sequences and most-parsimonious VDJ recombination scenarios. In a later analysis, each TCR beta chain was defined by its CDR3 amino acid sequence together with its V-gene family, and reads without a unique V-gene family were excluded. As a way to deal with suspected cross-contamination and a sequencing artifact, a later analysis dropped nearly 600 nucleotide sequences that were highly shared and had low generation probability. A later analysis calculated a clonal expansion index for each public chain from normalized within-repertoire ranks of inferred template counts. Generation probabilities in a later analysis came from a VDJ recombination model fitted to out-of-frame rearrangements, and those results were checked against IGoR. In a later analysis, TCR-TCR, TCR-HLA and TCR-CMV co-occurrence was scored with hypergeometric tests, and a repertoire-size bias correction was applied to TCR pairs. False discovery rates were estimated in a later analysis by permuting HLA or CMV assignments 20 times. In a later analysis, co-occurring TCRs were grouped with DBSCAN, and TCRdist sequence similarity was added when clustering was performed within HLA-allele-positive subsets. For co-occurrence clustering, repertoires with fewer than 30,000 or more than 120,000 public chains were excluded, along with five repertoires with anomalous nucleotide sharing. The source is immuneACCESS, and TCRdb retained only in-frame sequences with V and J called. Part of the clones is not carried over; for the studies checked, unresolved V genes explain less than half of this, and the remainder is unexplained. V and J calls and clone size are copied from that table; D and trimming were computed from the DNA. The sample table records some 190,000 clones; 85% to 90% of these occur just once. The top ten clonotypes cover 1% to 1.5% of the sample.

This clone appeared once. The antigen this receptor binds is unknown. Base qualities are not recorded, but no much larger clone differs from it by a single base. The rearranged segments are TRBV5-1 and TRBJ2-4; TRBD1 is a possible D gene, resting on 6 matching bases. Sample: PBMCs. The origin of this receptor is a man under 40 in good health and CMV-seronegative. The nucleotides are TGCGCCAGCAGCTCACTGGACAGTTCCTACTTAGCCAAAAACATTCAGTACTTC. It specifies CASSSLDSSYLAKNIQYF.